This T cell receptor beta chain comes out of a study of CXCR3-negative and CXCR3-positive naive CD8 T cells. Regarding the study as a whole: Both naive subsets had comparably high diversity; memory CD8+ cells much lower. From TRB CDR3 properties, TCR strength was inferred; surface CD5 did not differ between naive subsets.

Each TRB cDNA library was prepared by 5' RACE (with UMI labels). Each CDR3 protein gets one entry in TCRdb, which reprocessed the 5' RACE reads and gives no DNA. Here the sample table reports about 120,000 distinct CDR3 sequences. About this clonotype itself: The target antigen is unknown.

There are 14 residues in the CDR3. Germline values: CDR1 MDHEN, CDR2 SYDVKM. Input material: naive CXCR3- CD8+ T cells from blood. Subset in this sample: CD45RO-CCR7+CD27+CD95- naive CD8+ T cells lacking CXCR3 (TNR3-). This clonotype originated in a human donor in good health. Some clones in this sample may be carry-over from other donors' samples. The rearrangement links TRBV28 to TRBJ1-1; TCRdb's assignment of TRBD1 cannot be checked, as there is no DNA. The CDR3 spells CASQGGRVNTEAFF.